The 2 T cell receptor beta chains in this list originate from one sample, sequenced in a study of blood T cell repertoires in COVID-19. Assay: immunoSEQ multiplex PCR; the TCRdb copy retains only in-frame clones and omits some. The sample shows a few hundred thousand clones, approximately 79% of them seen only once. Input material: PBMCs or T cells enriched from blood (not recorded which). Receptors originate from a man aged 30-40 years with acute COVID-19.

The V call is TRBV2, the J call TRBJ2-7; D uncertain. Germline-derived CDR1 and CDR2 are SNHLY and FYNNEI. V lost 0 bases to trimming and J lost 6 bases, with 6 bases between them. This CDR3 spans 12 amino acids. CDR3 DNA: TGTGCCAGCAGTGAAGCATCCAGCGAGCAGTACGTC. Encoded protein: CASSEASSEQYV.

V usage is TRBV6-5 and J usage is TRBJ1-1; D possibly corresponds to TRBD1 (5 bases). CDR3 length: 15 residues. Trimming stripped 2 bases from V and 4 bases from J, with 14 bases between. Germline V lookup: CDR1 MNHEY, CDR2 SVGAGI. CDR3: CASSYTQGLITEAFF. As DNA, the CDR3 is TGTGCCAGCAGTTACACGCAGGGATTGATCACTGAAGCTTTCTTT.